This TCR beta chain emerged from a study of PD-1 blockade in mismatch repair-deficient tumors (dated by TCRdb to about 2017). Regarding the complete study: The trial enrolled some 90 consecutive patients with under 15 mismatch repair-deficient cancer types between 2013 and 2016, all previously treated and progressing. Tumor-associated T cell clones were tracked in the peripheral blood of patients responding to PD-1 blockade by deep sequencing of TCR CDR3 regions. Overall study outcomes, separate from this receptor: After pembrolizumab, tumor-resident clones, which were often undetectable in blood before treatment, expanded rapidly and then contracted, generally ahead of radiologic responses.

The CDR3, cysteine through phenylalanine, is 15 amino acids long. Only CDR3 DNA remains: 45 bases, in frame from the first base. CDR1 and CDR2 were assigned from the germline V gene as MGHRA and YSYEKL. At the junction V is shortened by 1 base and J by 3 bases; bases outside the gene matches: 2. Mismatch repair deficiency in every enrolled patient was established by polymerase chain reaction or immunohistochemistry. TCR sequencing was carried out for three patients who responded to pembrolizumab therapy. The phase II trial prospectively tested pembrolizumab PD-1 blockade in advanced mismatch repair-deficient cancers regardless of tissue of origin. Peripheral blood T cell samples were collected serially, before PD-1 blockade began and at several time points afterward. Blood sampling time points were reported as weeks after the first dose of pembrolizumab. This clone was seen a few times. What antigen it recognizes has not been identified. It has no much larger one-base neighbor in the sample; base qualities were not kept.

The library was obtained by the immunoSEQ multiplex PCR assay. TCRdb retrieved this table from immuneACCESS and kept in-frame rearrangements only. Not all clones are present; in checked studies, unresolved V genes account for under half, and no reason is known for the remainder. In all, the sample holds roughly 120,000 clones, and more than 70% of those were seen once. Clones ranked in the top ten supply about an eighth of the sample. The specimen was peripheral blood, collected 72 weeks after starting pembrolizumab. The clonotype originates from an adult with mismatch repair-deficient cancer. This chain is built from TRBV4-1 and TRBJ2-7, with TRBD1 matching 11 junction bases. CDR3 sequence: CASSQGTGGGYEQYF. The DNA sequence is TGCGCCAGCAGCCAAGGGACAGGGGGCGGCTACGAGCAGTACTTC.